The clone carrying this T cell receptor (beta chain) showed up just a few times. These data originate in a study of T cells in tumors after PD-1 blockade. Overall study: Patients had no prior checkpoint blockade, systemic immunosuppressants, or anti-cancer therapy within 4 weeks. Daily vismodegib 150 mg continued in a subset of anti-PD-1-treated patients.

Tumor or blood genomic DNA was sequenced, with inputs of about 600 ng to 6,004 ng. Trimming shortened V by 3 bases and J by 0 bases, and 6 bases separated the two germline ends. The CDR3 totals 13 residues. Germline lookup yields CDR1 MNHEY and CDR2 SMNVEV (reference sequence). Assay used: immunoSEQ multiplex PCR; TCRdb lists only in-frame clones, some missing. This table has about 33,000 clones, 78% appearing once. This chain links TRBV27 with TRBJ2-7; no clear D gene. The clonotype comes from a human donor with basal cell carcinoma. The source material was PBMCs, sampled before anti-PD-1 treatment. This chain's CDR3 is CASSFSSSYEQYF. For the CDR3, the DNA is TGTGCCAGCAGTTTTTCCAGCTCCTACGAGCAGTACTTC.